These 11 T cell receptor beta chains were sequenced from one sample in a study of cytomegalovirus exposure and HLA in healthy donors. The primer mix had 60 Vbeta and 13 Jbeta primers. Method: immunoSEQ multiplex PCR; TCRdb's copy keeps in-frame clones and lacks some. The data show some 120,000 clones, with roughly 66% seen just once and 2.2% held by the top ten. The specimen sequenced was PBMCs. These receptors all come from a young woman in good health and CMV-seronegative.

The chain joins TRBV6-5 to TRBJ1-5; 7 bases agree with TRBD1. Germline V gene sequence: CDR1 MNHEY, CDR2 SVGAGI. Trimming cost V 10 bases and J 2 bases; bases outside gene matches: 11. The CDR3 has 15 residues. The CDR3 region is CATRDRSSGNQPQHF. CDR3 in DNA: TGTGCCACCCGGGACAGATCCTCGGGCAATCAGCCCCAGCATTTT.

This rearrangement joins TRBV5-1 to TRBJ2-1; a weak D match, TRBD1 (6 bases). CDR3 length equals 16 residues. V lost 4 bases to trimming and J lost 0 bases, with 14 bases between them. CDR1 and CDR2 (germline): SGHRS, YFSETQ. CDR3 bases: TGCGCCAGCAGCCCAGGAGGACAGATCTCCTACAATGAGCAGTTCTTC. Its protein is CASSPGGQISYNEQFF. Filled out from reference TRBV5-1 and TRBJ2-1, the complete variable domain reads KAGVTQTPRYLIKTRGQQVTLSCSPISGHRSVSWYQQTPGQGLQFLFEYFSETQRNKGNFPGRFSGRQFSNSRSEMNVSTLELGDSALYLCASSPGGQISYNEQFFGPGTRLTVL.

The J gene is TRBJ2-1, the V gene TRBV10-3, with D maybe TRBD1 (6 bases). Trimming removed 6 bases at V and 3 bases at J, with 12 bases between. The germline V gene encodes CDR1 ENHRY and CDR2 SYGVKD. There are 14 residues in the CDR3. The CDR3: CAISLQGSYNEQFF. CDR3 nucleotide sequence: TGTGCCATCAGCCTCCAGGGGAGCTACAATGAGCAGTTCTTC.

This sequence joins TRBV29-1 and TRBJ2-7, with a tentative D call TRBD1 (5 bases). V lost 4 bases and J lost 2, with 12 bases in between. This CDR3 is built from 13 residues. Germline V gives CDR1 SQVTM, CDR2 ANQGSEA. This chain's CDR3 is CSVVVREPYEQYF. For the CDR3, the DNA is TGCAGCGTTGTGGTCAGGGAACCCTACGAGCAGTACTTC.

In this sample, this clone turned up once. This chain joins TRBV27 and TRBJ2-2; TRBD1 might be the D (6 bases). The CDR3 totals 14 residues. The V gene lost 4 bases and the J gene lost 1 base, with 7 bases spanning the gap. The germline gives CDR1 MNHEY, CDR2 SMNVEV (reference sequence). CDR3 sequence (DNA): TGTGCCAGCAGTTGGGGACAGAACACCGGGGAGCTGTTTTTT. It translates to CASSWGQNTGELFF.

The CDR3 here is CASSEEPTSGTYNEQFF. CDR3 nucleotide sequence: TGTGCCAGCAGCGAGGAACCGACTAGCGGGACCTACAATGAGCAGTTCTTC. The chain links TRBV7-2 to TRBJ2-1, with 11 bases fitting TRBD2. Germline CDR1 reads SGHTA; CDR2 reads FQGNSA. V shed 5 bases and J 2 bases; nucleotides not matched to a gene: 8. The CDR3 contains 17 residues.

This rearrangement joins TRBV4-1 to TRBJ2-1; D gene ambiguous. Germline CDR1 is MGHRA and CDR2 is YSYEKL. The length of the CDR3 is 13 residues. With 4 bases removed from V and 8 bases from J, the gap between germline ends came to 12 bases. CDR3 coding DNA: TGCGCCAGCAGCCGTTTGGTACTACATGAGCAGTTCTTC. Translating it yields CASSRLVLHEQFF.

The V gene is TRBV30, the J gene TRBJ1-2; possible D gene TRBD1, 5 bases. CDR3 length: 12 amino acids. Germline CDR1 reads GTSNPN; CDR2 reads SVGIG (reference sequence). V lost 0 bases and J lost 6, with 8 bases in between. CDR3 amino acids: CAWSVGGNGYTF. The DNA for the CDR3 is TGTGCCTGGAGTGTGGGGGGAAATGGCTACACCTTC.

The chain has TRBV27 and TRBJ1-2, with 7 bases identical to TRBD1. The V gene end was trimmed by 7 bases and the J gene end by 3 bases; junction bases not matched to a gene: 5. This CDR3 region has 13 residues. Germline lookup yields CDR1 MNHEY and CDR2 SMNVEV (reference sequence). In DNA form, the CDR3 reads TGTGCCAGCACCCCAGGGGGTTACTATGGCTACACCTTC. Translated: CASTPGGYYGYTF.

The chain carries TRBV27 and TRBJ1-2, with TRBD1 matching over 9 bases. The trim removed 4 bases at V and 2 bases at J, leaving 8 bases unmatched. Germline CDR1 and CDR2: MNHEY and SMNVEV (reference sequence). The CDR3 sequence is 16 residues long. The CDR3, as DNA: TGTGCCAGCAGTTCCCCACCGGGACAGGGAAACTATGGCTACACCTTC. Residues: CASSSPPGQGNYGYTF.

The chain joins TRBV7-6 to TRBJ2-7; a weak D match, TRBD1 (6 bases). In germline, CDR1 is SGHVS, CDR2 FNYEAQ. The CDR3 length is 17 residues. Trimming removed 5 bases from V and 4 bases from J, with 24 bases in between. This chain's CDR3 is CASSPRLSGTTGYEQYF. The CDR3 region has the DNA TGTGCCAGCAGCCCCCGCCTTTCGGGGACAACCGGGTACGAGCAGTACTTC.